This T cell receptor beta chain comes out of a study of blood T cells in healthy people across ages (dated by TCRdb to the mid-2010s). Broadly, across the study: Template switching captured roughly one uniquely barcoded TCR beta cDNA molecule per two T cells in model experiments. The study measured age-related changes in TCR beta repertoire diversity using deep sequencing normalized with unique cDNA molecular identifiers. The donors were split into four age groups: young (average about 15 years), middle-aged (over 35), aged (62) and long-lived (more than 80). To avoid experimental bias, donors of different ages were distributed randomly across sequencing lanes. For two donors (one aged 18 to 30 and one aged 80 or older), the study analyzed two additional independent replicas of 1 million unique cDNA reads from the same blood draw.

Including the terminal cysteine and phenylalanine, the CDR3 comprises 15 residues. Only the CDR3 part of the read is kept: 45 bases, read in frame from the first base. CDR1 is given as SGHTA and CDR2 as FQGTGA, both from the germline V gene. V loses 5 bases of germline sequence and J loses 2 bases, and the interval between the two ends is 14 bases. Systemically healthy Caucasian individuals from Russia, approximately 39 in total and aged roughly 6 to 95 years, were included as donors. Each donor gave ten milliliters of peripheral blood, collected into EDTA-treated Vacutainer tubes. Ficoll-Paque density-gradient centrifugation was used to isolate PBMCs, with at least 7 million obtained per sample. Total RNA was extracted from PBMCs with Trizol reagent, with at least 5 micrograms obtained per sample. For every donor, flow cytometry on a PBMC aliquot measured the percentage of naive CD45RAhigh/CD27high T cells.

Libraries were built with 5' RACE. The listed sequencing device is Illumina HiSeq 2500. A second 7 to 11 cycle PCR used a sample-barcoded 5' primer and a J-beta primer mix. Each TCR beta cDNA molecule received a unique molecular identifier from a template-switch 5' adaptor carrying 12 random nucleotides. At least 2.5 million CDR3-containing paired-end reads were obtained from each sample. All of the RNA was converted into first-strand cDNA using the Mint cDNA synthesis kit, with a TRBC-specific oligonucleotide serving as the primer. After uracil-DNA glycosylase treatment, a first 18-cycle PCR used universal primers M1SS and BC2_uni_R on all cDNA. The authors' pipeline ran thus. Each sample was normalized by randomly selecting 1 million high-quality reads, each carrying a distinct molecular identifier. Reads sharing molecular identifiers were discarded rather than binned into consensus sequences. MiTCR, run with a Q25 quality threshold and the strictest error-elimination algorithm, handled CDR3 identification, clonotype clustering and error correction. A nonparametric unseen species model with Euler transformation was used to estimate a lower bound on total TCR beta diversity. The raw public reads went through TCRdb reprocessing: fastp at Q25, MiXCR clone calling, in-frame beta chains kept. When rows share a CDR3 protein, they turn into one entry using the most common DNA and genes. V and J calls and clone size were set by TCRdb, not the authors. This sample comprises approximately 810,000 distinct CDR3 sequences, around 26% of them detected only once. Approximately 15% of the sample goes to the ten largest clones.

Results the study describes overall, beyond this receptor: Compared with the aged group, more naive CD4+ T cells, fewer expanded clones and increased TCR diversity were shown by the long-lived group, suggesting age selection. There was a strong correlation between observed TCR beta diversity and the percentage of naive T cells measured by flow cytometry. Since profiling was done on bulk unsorted PBMCs, naive and antigen-experienced compartments could not be conclusively compared. The CMV infection status of donors was not known, potentially confounding age-related changes in expanded clonotypes. Estimates of total diversity based on one million sequenced T cells were regarded as lower bounds and as underestimates. As age increased, observed TCR beta diversity per million T cells dropped in a roughly linear way, and a significant reduction was already evident by age 40.

Concerning this clonotype itself: Its antigen remains unidentified. No qualities accompany the bases; no much larger clone lies one base away.

Sequencing was carried out using blood. The origin of this receptor is a woman aged 80 or over in good health. Recombination connected TRBV7-3 to TRBJ2-3; a tentative D call is TRBD2 (5 bases match). The DNA sequence is as follows: TGTGCCAGCAGCCAACTAGGAATCATCACAGATACGCAGTATTTT. Its amino acids are CASSQLGIITDTQYF.